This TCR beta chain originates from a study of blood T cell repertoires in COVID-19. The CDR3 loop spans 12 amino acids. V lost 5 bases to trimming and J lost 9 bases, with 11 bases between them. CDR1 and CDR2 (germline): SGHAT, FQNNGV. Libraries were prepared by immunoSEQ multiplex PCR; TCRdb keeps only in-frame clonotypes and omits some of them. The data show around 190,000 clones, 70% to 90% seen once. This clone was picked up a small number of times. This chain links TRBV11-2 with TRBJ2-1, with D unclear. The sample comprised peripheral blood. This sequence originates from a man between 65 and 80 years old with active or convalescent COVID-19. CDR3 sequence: CASSPSTGEQFF. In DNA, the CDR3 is TGTGCCAGCAGCCCCTCGACGGGTGAGCAGTTCTTC. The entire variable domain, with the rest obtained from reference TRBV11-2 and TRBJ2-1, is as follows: EAGVAQSPRYKIIEKRQSVAFWCNPISGHATLYWYQQILGQGPKLLIQFQNNGVVDDSQLPKDRFSAERLKGVDSTLKIQPAKLEDSAVYLCASSPSTGEQFFGPGTRLTVL.